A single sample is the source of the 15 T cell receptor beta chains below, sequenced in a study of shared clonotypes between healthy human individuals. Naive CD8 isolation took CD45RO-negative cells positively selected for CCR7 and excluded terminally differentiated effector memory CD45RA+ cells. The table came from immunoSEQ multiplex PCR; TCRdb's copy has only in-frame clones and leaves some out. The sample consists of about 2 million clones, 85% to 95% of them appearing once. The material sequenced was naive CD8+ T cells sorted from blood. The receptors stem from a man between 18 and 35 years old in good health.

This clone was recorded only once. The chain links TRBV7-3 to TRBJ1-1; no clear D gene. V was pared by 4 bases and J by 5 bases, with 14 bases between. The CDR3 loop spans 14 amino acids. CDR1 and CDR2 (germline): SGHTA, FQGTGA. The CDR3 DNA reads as TGTGCCAGCAGCTCGGGCCCCGGGGATACTGAAGCTTTCTTT. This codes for CASSSGPGDTEAFF.

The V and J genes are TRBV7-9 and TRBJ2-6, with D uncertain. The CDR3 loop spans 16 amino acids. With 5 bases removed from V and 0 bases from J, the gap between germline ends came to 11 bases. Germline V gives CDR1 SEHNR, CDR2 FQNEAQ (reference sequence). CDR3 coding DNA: TGTGCCAGCAGCCCCGGAGAGGCCTCTGGGGCCAACGTCCTGACTTTC. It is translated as CASSPGEASGANVLTF.

This chain's CDR3 is CASSQNAGGNEQFF. The CDR3, as DNA: TGCGCCAGCAGCCAGAACGCGGGGGGAAATGAGCAGTTCTTC. The chain uses TRBV4-1 and TRBJ2-1; 8 positions agree with TRBD2. V shed 3 bases and J 7 bases; nucleotides not matched to a gene: 5. This CDR3 comprises 14 residues. Per germline, CDR1 MGHRA and CDR2 YSYEKL.

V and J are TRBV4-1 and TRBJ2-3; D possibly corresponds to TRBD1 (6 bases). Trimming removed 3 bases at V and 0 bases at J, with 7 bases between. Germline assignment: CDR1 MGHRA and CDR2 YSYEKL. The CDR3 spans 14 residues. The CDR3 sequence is CASSHGQSTDTQYF. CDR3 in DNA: TGCGCCAGCAGCCATGGACAGAGCACAGATACGCAGTATTTT.

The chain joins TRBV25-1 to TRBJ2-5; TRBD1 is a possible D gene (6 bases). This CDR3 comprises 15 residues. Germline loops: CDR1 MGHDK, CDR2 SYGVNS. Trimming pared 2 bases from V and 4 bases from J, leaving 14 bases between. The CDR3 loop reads CASSELPGAGETQYF. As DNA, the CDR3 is TGTGCCAGCAGTGAACTTCCAGGGGCGGGAGAGACCCAGTACTTC.

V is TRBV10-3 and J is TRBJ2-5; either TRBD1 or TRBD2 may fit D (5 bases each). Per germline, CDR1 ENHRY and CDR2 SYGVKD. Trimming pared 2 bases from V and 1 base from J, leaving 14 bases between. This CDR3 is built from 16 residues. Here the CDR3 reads CAISEKWDAIQETQYF. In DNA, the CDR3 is TGTGCCATCAGTGAGAAGTGGGACGCGATCCAAGAGACCCAGTACTTC.

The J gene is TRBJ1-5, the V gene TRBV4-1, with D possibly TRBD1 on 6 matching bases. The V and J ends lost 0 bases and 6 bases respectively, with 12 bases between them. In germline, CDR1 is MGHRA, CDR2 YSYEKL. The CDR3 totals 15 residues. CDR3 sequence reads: CASSQDDGGGQPQHF. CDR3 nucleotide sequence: TGCGCCAGCAGCCAAGATGATGGAGGGGGTCAGCCCCAGCATTTT.

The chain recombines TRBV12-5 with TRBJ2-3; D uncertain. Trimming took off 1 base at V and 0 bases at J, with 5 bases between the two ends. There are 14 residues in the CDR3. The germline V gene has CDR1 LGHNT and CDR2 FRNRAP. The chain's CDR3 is CASGLDSSTDTQYF. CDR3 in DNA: TGTGCTAGTGGTTTGGACAGTAGCACAGATACGCAGTATTTT. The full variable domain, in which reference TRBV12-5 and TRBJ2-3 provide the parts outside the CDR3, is DARVTQTPRHKVTEMGQEVTMRCQPILGHNTVFWYRQTMMQGLELLAYFRNRAPLDDSGMPKDRFSAEMPDATLATLKIQPSEPRDSAVYFCASGLDSSTDTQYFGPGTRLTVL.

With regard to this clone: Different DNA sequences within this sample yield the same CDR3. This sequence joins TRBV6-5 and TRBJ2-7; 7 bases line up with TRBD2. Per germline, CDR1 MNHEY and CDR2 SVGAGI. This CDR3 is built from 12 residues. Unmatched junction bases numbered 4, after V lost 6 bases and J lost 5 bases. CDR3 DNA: TGTGCCAGCAGCCCGGGGGGAAACGAGCAGTACTTC. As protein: CASSPGGNEQYF.

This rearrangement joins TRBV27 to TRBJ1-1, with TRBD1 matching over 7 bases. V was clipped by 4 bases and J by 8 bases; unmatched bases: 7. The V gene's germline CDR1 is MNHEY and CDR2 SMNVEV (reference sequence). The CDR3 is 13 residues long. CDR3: CASSSLTDREAFF. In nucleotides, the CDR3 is TGTGCCAGCAGTTCCCTGACGGACAGGGAAGCTTTCTTT.

The CDR3 nucleotides read TGTGCCAGCAGTTACGACGCCTACAATGAGCAGTTCTTC. The encoded protein is CASSYDAYNEQFF. This chain uses TRBV6-6 with TRBJ2-1, with no clear D. The CDR3 totals 13 residues. Germline lookup yields CDR1 MNHNY and CDR2 SVGAGI (reference sequence). The ends were cut back, 2 bases at V and 2 bases at J, with 4 bases in the middle.

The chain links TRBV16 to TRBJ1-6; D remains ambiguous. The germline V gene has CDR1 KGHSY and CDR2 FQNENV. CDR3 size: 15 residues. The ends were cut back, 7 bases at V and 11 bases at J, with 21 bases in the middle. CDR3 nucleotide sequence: TGTGCCAGCACCACAAACGAGCAGATGTCACCACCCCTCCACTTT. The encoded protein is CASTTNEQMSPPLHF. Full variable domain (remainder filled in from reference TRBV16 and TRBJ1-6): GEEVAQTPKHLVRGEGQKAKLYCAPIKGHSYVFWYQQVLKNEFKFLISFQNENVFDETGMPKERFSAKCLPNSPCSLEIQATKLEDSAVYFCASTTNEQMSPPLHFGNGTRLTVT.

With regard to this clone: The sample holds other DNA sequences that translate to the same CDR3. The DNA of the CDR3 is TGTGCCAGCAGCGTAGTTCCAGACACCATATATTTT. Translation gives CASSVVPDTIYF. The rearrangement links TRBV9 to TRBJ1-3; D unresolved. The CDR3 has 12 amino acids. V gave up 0 bases and J gave up 8 bases, with 6 bases separating them. In germline, CDR1 is SGDLS, CDR2 YYNGEE.

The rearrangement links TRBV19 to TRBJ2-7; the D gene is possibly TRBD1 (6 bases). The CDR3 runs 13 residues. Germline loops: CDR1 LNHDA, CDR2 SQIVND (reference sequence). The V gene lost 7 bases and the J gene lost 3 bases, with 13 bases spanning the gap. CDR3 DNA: TGTGCCAGTACCGGGGACAACCTCTACGAGCAGTACTTC. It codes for CASTGDNLYEQYF.

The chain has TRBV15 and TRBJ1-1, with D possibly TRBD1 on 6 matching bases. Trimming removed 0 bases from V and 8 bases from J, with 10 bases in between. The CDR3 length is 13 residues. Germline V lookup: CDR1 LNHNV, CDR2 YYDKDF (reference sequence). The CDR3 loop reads CATSRENRVEAFF. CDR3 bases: TGTGCCACCAGCAGAGAAAACAGGGTGGAAGCTTTCTTT.